These T cell receptor beta chains were read from a single sample in a study of cytomegalovirus exposure and HLA in healthy donors. Assay: immunoSEQ multiplex PCR; the TCRdb copy retains only in-frame clones and omits some. The table has nearly 110,000 clones, roughly 90% seen once. The sample comprised PBMCs. The source of these receptors is a woman between 18 and 29 years old in good health and CMV-seropositive. Each CDR3 is given with its conserved first and last residue. Each record gives: clone size, D gene, J gene, V gene, CDR3 protein, CDR3 DNA. The D gene is left open where the match is weak. Not every row has a clone size; where given, it reads once, few, many or a size class.

clone_size: NA; d_call: TRBD1; j_call: TRBJ1-1; v_call: TRBV6-4; cdr3_aa: CATSDRAGEYTEAFF; cdr3_nt: TGTGCCACATCGGACAGGGCAGGGGAATACACTGAAGCTTTCTTT
clone_size: NA; d_call: NA; j_call: TRBJ2-7; v_call: TRBV28; cdr3_aa: CASSLSGVSYEQYF; cdr3_nt: TGTGCCAGCAGTTTATCCGGGGTGTCCTACGAGCAGTACTTC
clone_size: NA; d_call: TRBD2; j_call: TRBJ2-4; v_call: TRBV4-3; cdr3_aa: CASSQDAGGRAKNIQYF; cdr3_nt: TGCGCCAGCAGCCAAGACGCGGGGGGGCGGGCCAAAAACATTCAGTACTTC
clone_size: NA; d_call: TRBD1; j_call: TRBJ1-2; v_call: TRBV15; cdr3_aa: CATSRDRGQNYGYTF; cdr3_nt: TGTGCCACCAGCAGAGATAGGGGACAGAACTATGGCTACACCTTC
clone_size: NA; d_call: NA; j_call: TRBJ2-2; v_call: TRBV5-4; cdr3_aa: CASSFGEVNTGELFF; cdr3_nt: TGTGCCAGCAGCTTTGGAGAGGTTAACACCGGGGAGCTGTTTTTT
clone_size: NA; d_call: NA; j_call: TRBJ1-3; v_call: TRBV20-1; cdr3_aa: CSAKSGNTIYF; cdr3_nt: TGCAGTGCAAAGAGTGGAAACACCATATATTTT
clone_size: NA; d_call: TRBD2; j_call: TRBJ2-5; v_call: TRBV6-1; cdr3_aa: CASGRGAGGRETQYF; cdr3_nt: TGTGCCAGCGGCCGGGGAGCGGGGGGTAGAGAGACCCAGTACTTC
clone_size: NA; d_call: TRBD1; j_call: TRBJ1-1; v_call: TRBV4-1; cdr3_aa: CASSQGTGATEAFF; cdr3_nt: TGCGCCAGCAGCCAGGGGACAGGGGCTACTGAAGCTTTCTTT
clone_size: NA; d_call: TRBD1; j_call: TRBJ1-6; v_call: TRBV2; cdr3_aa: CASSAGQGGIYNSPLHF; cdr3_nt: TGTGCCAGCAGCGCCGGACAGGGAGGGATTTATAATTCACCCCTCCACTTT
clone_size: NA; d_call: TRBD1; j_call: TRBJ1-2; v_call: TRBV25-1; cdr3_aa: CASSALIPGQAFSYGYTF; cdr3_nt: TGTGCCAGCAGTGCCCTAATACCGGGACAGGCCTTCTCTTATGGCTACACCTTC
clone_size: NA; d_call: TRBD1; j_call: TRBJ2-7; v_call: TRBV5-4; cdr3_aa: CASREQGATYEQYF; cdr3_nt: TGTGCCAGCAGGGAACAGGGGGCGACCTACGAGCAGTACTTC
clone_size: NA; d_call: NA; j_call: TRBJ1-3; v_call: TRBV7-9; cdr3_aa: CASSLALGGPGNTIYF; cdr3_nt: TGTGCCAGCAGCTTAGCGCTGGGGGGTCCTGGAAACACCATATATTTT
clone_size: NA; d_call: NA; j_call: TRBJ1-1; v_call: TRBV6-6; cdr3_aa: CASSLKNTEAFF; cdr3_nt: TGTGCCAGCAGCCTTAAGAACACTGAAGCTTTCTTT
clone_size: NA; d_call: NA; j_call: TRBJ1-2; v_call: TRBV29-1; cdr3_aa: CSVELQGYGYTF; cdr3_nt: TGCAGCGTTGAACTCCAGGGCTATGGCTACACCTTC
clone_size: once; d_call: TRBD2; j_call: TRBJ2-2; v_call: TRBV27; cdr3_aa: CASSLTIAGGELFF; cdr3_nt: TGTGCCAGCAGTTTAACAATAGCGGGGGGGGAGCTGTTTTTT
clone_size: NA; d_call: NA; j_call: TRBJ1-2; v_call: TRBV7-9; cdr3_aa: CASSLNYGYTF; cdr3_nt: TGTGCCAGCAGCCTGAACTATGGCTACACCTTC
clone_size: NA; d_call: NA; j_call: TRBJ1-1; v_call: TRBV4-1; cdr3_aa: CASSQGGGGTEAFF; cdr3_nt: TGCGCCAGCAGCCAAGGCGGGGGTGGCACTGAAGCTTTCTTT
clone_size: NA; d_call: NA; j_call: TRBJ1-5; v_call: TRBV6-6; cdr3_aa: CASSYPEGYSNQPQHF; cdr3_nt: TGTGCCAGCAGTTACCCGGAGGGATATAGCAATCAGCCCCAGCATTTT
clone_size: NA; d_call: NA; j_call: TRBJ1-2; v_call: TRBV10-3; cdr3_aa: CAISEDSTYYGYTF; cdr3_nt: TGTGCCATCAGTGAGGACAGTACCTACTATGGCTACACCTTC
clone_size: NA; d_call: NA; j_call: TRBJ2-1; v_call: TRBV7-8; cdr3_aa: CASSLTGNEQFF; cdr3_nt: TGTGCCAGCAGCTTAACCGGCAATGAGCAGTTCTTC
clone_size: NA; d_call: TRBD1; j_call: TRBJ2-3; v_call: TRBV7-9; cdr3_aa: CASSLNRGSLDTQYF; cdr3_nt: TGTGCCAGCAGCTTAAACAGGGGGTCATTAGATACGCAGTATTTT
clone_size: NA; d_call: TRBD1; j_call: TRBJ2-1; v_call: TRBV7-9; cdr3_aa: CASSYGQGGQFF; cdr3_nt: TGTGCCAGCAGCTATGGACAGGGTGGGCAGTTCTTC
clone_size: NA; d_call: NA; j_call: TRBJ2-5; v_call: TRBV2; cdr3_aa: CASFPTSYEETQYF; cdr3_nt: TGTGCCAGTTTCCCGACTAGTTATGAAGAGACCCAGTACTTC
clone_size: NA; d_call: NA; j_call: TRBJ1-1; v_call: TRBV27; cdr3_aa: CASSSISQDPNTEAFF; cdr3_nt: TGTGCCAGCAGCTCTATCTCACAGGACCCGAACACTGAAGCTTTCTTT
clone_size: NA; d_call: TRBD1; j_call: TRBJ2-1; v_call: TRBV29-1; cdr3_aa: CSAVDRAGNEQFF; cdr3_nt: TGCAGCGCCGTGGACAGGGCGGGGAATGAGCAGTTCTTC
clone_size: NA; d_call: NA; j_call: TRBJ1-2; v_call: TRBV19; cdr3_aa: CASSSGSWGLGNGYTF; cdr3_nt: TGTGCCAGTAGTAGCGGATCGTGGGGCCTGGGGAATGGCTACACCTTC
clone_size: once; d_call: NA; j_call: TRBJ2-2; v_call: TRBV11-2; cdr3_aa: CASSLVTRLTGELFF; cdr3_nt: TGTGCCAGCAGCTTAGTCACTAGACTCACCGGGGAGCTGTTTTTT
clone_size: few; d_call: NA; j_call: TRBJ1-3; v_call: TRBV28; cdr3_aa: CASSLSRGNTIYF; cdr3_nt: TGTGCCAGCAGTTTATCCAGGGGAAACACCATATATTTT
clone_size: once; d_call: TRBD1; j_call: TRBJ2-7; v_call: TRBV2; cdr3_aa: CASSEQGAYEQYF; cdr3_nt: TGTGCCAGCAGTGAACAGGGGGCCTACGAGCAGTACTTC
clone_size: NA; d_call: NA; j_call: TRBJ1-4; v_call: TRBV7-8; cdr3_aa: CASRLSGLLFF; cdr3_nt: TGTGCCAGCAGACTTTCAGGGCTACTGTTTTTT
clone_size: NA; d_call: NA; j_call: TRBJ1-6; v_call: TRBV2; cdr3_aa: CASSERGSSYNSPLHF; cdr3_nt: TGTGCCAGCAGCGAAAGGGGGAGCTCCTATAATTCACCCCTCCACTTT
clone_size: NA; d_call: NA; j_call: TRBJ1-1; v_call: TRBV28; cdr3_aa: CASIPGLPNTEAFF; cdr3_nt: TGTGCCAGCATCCCCGGACTTCCGAACACTGAAGCTTTCTTT
clone_size: NA; d_call: NA; j_call: TRBJ1-6; v_call: TRBV7-6; cdr3_aa: CASSPDSSYSPLHF; cdr3_nt: TGTGCCAGCAGTCCGGACAGTAGCTATTCACCCCTCCACTTT
clone_size: NA; d_call: NA; j_call: TRBJ1-6; v_call: TRBV4-3; cdr3_aa: CASSQEGRVLRNSPLHF; cdr3_nt: TGCGCCAGCAGCCAAGAAGGCAGGGTTCTACGTAATTCACCCCTCCACTTT
clone_size: NA; d_call: TRBD2; j_call: TRBJ2-1; v_call: TRBV2; cdr3_aa: CASSEGLALYNEQFF; cdr3_nt: TGTGCCAGCAGTGAAGGACTAGCGCTCTACAATGAGCAGTTCTTC
clone_size: once; d_call: TRBD2; j_call: TRBJ2-7; v_call: TRBV4-1; cdr3_aa: CASSLLTSGASYEQYF; cdr3_nt: TGCGCCAGCAGCCTCCTGACTAGCGGGGCGTCCTACGAGCAGTACTTC
clone_size: NA; d_call: NA; j_call: TRBJ1-2; v_call: TRBV4-1; cdr3_aa: CASSQESTGMGWYGYTF; cdr3_nt: TGCGCCAGCAGCCAAGAATCGACAGGAATGGGCTGGTATGGCTACACCTTC
clone_size: NA; d_call: TRBD1; j_call: TRBJ2-2; v_call: TRBV4-2; cdr3_aa: CASSQGTGDTGELFF; cdr3_nt: TGTGCCAGCAGCCAGGGGACAGGGGACACCGGGGAGCTGTTTTTT